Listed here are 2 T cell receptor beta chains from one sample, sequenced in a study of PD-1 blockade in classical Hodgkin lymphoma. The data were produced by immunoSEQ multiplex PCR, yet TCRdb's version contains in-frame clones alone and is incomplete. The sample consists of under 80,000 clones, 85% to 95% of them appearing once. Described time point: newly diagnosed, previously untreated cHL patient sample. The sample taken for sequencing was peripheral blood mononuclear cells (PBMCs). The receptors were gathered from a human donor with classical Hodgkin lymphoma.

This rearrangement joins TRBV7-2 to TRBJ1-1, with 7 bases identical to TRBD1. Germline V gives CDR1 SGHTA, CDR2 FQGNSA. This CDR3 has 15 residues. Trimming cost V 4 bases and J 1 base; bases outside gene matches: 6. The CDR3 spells CASSSRTGANTEAFF. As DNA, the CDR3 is TGTGCCAGCAGCTCCCGTACAGGGGCGAACACTGAAGCTTTCTTT.

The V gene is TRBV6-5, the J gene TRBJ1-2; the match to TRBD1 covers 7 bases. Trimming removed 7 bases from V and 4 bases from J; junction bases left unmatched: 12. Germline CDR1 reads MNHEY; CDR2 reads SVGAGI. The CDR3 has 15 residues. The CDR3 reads CASTPGGRYGYGYTF. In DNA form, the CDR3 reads TGTGCCAGCACCCCAGGGGGACGGTATGGCTATGGCTACACCTTC.